A single sample is the source of the 22 T cell receptor beta chains below, sequenced in a study of cytomegalovirus exposure and HLA in healthy donors. Vbeta (60) and Jbeta (13) primers were used in the PCR. Sequencing used immunoSEQ multiplex PCR; TCRdb keeps in-frame clones, though not all of them. This sample has tens of thousands of clones, with approximately 80% found just once. The sample consisted of PBMCs. The receptors stem from a young man in good health and CMV-seropositive.

The chain joins TRBV6-1 to TRBJ2-1, with 7 bases fitting TRBD2. Germline values: CDR1 MNHNS, CDR2 SASEGT. The CDR3 covers 15 residues. The trim removed 1 base at V and 3 bases at J, leaving 3 bases unmatched. The chain's CDR3 is CASSEGASGYNEQFF. The CDR3 coding sequence is TGTGCCAGCAGTGAAGGGGCTAGCGGCTACAATGAGCAGTTCTTC.

This clone is a singleton in its sample. This rearrangement joins TRBV19 to TRBJ2-2, with D unresolved. The CDR3 has 11 amino acids. Trimming pared 3 bases from V and 7 bases from J, leaving 3 bases between. CDR1 is LNHDA and CDR2 is SQIVND in the germline V gene (reference sequence). The CDR3 nucleotides read TGTGCCAGTAGTATGTACGGGGAGCTGTTTTTT. It is translated as CASSMYGELFF.

The genes are TRBV30 and TRBJ1-1; D gene unclear. Trimming removed 6 bases at V and 4 bases at J, with 24 bases between. This CDR3 is built from 16 residues. Germline V gene lookup returns CDR1 GTSNPN and CDR2 SVGIG (reference sequence). The CDR3 sequence: CACREWTDTWGTEAFF. The CDR3 DNA sequence: TGTGCCTGCCGGGAGTGGACCGACACATGGGGCACTGAAGCTTTCTTT.

The V call is TRBV20-1, the J call TRBJ2-5, with D perhaps matching TRBD2 (5 bases). The V end lost 5 bases, the J end lost 2 bases, and 6 bases lay between the germline ends. CDR3 length equals 11 residues. The germline V gene has CDR1 DFQATT and CDR2 SNEGSKA (reference sequence). The CDR3 reads CSAEGQETQYF. The CDR3 DNA reads as TGCAGTGCTGAGGGACAAGAGACCCAGTACTTC.

The V gene is TRBV27, the J gene TRBJ1-5; the D gene is possibly TRBD1 (5 bases). Per germline, CDR1 MNHEY and CDR2 SMNVEV (reference sequence). The ends were cut back, 5 bases at V and 7 bases at J, with 15 bases in the middle. The CDR3 contains 14 residues. CDR3: CASSRGVEYQPQHF. The CDR3, as DNA: TGTGCCAGCAGTCGGGGGGTGGAATACCAGCCCCAGCATTTT.

The V gene is TRBV4-2, the J gene TRBJ1-5; tentative D call: TRBD1 (6 bases). This CDR3 has 16 residues. CDR1 and CDR2 (germline): LGHNA, YNFKEQ. V gave up 0 bases and J gave up 6 bases, with 15 bases separating them. DNA for the CDR3: TGTGCCAGCAGCCAAGATGTGGGACACCCAATTCAGCCCCAGCATTTT. This encodes CASSQDVGHPIQPQHF.

The chain links TRBV9 to TRBJ2-3; D call uncertain. The CDR3 consists of 14 residues. CDR1 and CDR2 from the germline V gene are SGDLS and YYNGEE. The V end lost 4 bases, the J end lost 0 bases, and 9 bases lay between the germline ends. The CDR3 bases are TGTGCCAGCAGCCCTTTCGGGAGCACAGATACGCAGTATTTT. Protein sequence: CASSPFGSTDTQYF.

The V call is TRBV18, the J call TRBJ1-4, with unresolved D. The CDR3 length is 13 residues. Trimming took off 3 bases at V and 5 bases at J, with 7 bases between the two ends. From germline, CDR1 is KGHSH and CDR2 LQKENI. For the CDR3, the DNA is TGTGCCAGCTCACCGGGCCCCAATGAAAAACTGTTTTTT. Its protein is CASSPGPNEKLFF.

The rearrangement links TRBV29-1 to TRBJ2-1; 9 nucleotides align to TRBD2. V was pared by 4 bases and J by 6 bases, with 4 bases of the junction left unmatched. Per germline, CDR1 SQVTM and CDR2 ANQGSEA. The CDR3 loop spans 13 amino acids. The DNA of the CDR3 is TGCAGCGTTGGAGTAGCGGGAGTCAATGAGCAGTTCTTC. This gives the protein CSVGVAGVNEQFF.

The chain has TRBV30 and TRBJ2-5; TRBD1 is a possible D gene (6 bases). Matching the DNA end better, TRBJ2-7 makes the J call doubtful. CDR3 length: 13 amino acids. CDR1 GTSNPN and CDR2 SVGIG come from the germline V gene (reference sequence). The CDR3, as DNA: TGTGCCTGGAGTGCCATCAGGGGTGACGAGCAGTACTTC. Translating it yields CAWSAIRGDEQYF.

J is TRBJ1-4 and V is TRBV4-1; D might be TRBD1 (5 bases). The germline gives CDR1 MGHRA, CDR2 YSYEKL. V was shortened by 1 base and J by 8 bases, with 14 bases between the two germline ends. The CDR3 extends over 15 amino acids. The CDR3 DNA reads TGCGCCAGCAGCCAAGTGACGGGGGGAGACGAAAAACTGTTTTTT. Its translation is CASSQVTGGDEKLFF.

Only a few counts were recorded for this clone. The chain carries TRBV28 and TRBJ1-6; D ambiguous. Germline V gene data show CDR1 as MDHEN and CDR2 as SYDVKM. CDR3 length: 14 residues. Trimming shortened V by 8 bases and J by 2 bases, and 10 bases separated the two germline ends. CDR3 protein: CASRSRTYNSPLHF. CDR3 DNA: TGTGCCAGCCGAAGCCGCACCTATAATTCACCCCTCCACTTT.

The J gene is TRBJ1-2, the V gene TRBV30; D is uncertain. CDR1 is GTSNPN and CDR2 is SVGIG in the germline V gene (reference sequence). The V end was cut by 8 bases, the J end by 8 bases, with 12 bases between. CDR3 length: 10 residues. The CDR3 bases are TGTGCCCGGGATGGGGAAGGCTACACCTTC. Amino acids: CARDGEGYTF.

The V call is TRBV29-1, the J call TRBJ2-3, with TRBD1 as a possible D gene (6 bases). Deletions cut 6 bases from V and 6 bases from J, with 13 bases between. The length of the CDR3 is 12 residues. Germline assignment: CDR1 SQVTM and CDR2 ANQGSEA. The CDR3 DNA reads TGCAGCGTCGAGGGACACGAGGATACGCAGTATTTT. Translating it yields CSVEGHEDTQYF.

The rearrangement uses TRBV5-1 and TRBJ1-6; 9 bases align to TRBD1. The germline CDR1 and CDR2 sequences are SGHRS and YFSETQ. V lost 0 bases, J lost 9 bases, and 4 bases stayed unmatched. The CDR3 consists of 15 residues. Here the CDR3 reads CASSLGQGDGSPLHF. CDR3 DNA sequence: TGCGCCAGCAGCTTGGGACAGGGGGATGGTTCACCCCTCCACTTT.

A single count supports this clone. The chain is built from TRBV7-6 and TRBJ1-1, with D unresolved. This CDR3 has 13 amino acids. Germline V lookup: CDR1 SGHVS, CDR2 FNYEAQ. Trimming left V 4 bases short and J 4 bases short, with 10 bases between. DNA for the CDR3: TGTGCCAGCAGCTGGACTTCGGGCACTGAAGCTTTCTTT. Amino acids: CASSWTSGTEAFF.

This clone has only a few counts. The J gene is TRBJ1-2, the V gene TRBV6-5; TRBD1 might be the D (5 bases). In germline, CDR1 is MNHEY, CDR2 SVGAGI. Trimming pared 6 bases from V and 6 bases from J, leaving 11 bases between. The CDR3 consists of 12 residues. The CDR3 is CASSLGGNGYTF. For the CDR3, the DNA is TGTGCCAGCAGCCTGGGGGGGAATGGCTACACCTTC.

V and J are TRBV30 and TRBJ1-1; D remains ambiguous. The CDR3 runs 12 residues. V was shortened by 2 bases and J by 3 bases, with 7 bases between the two germline ends. Germline V gene sequence: CDR1 GTSNPN, CDR2 SVGIG (reference sequence). CDR3 region: CAWSPGDTEAFF. The CDR3 bases are TGTGCCTGGAGTCCGGGAGACACTGAAGCTTTCTTT.

This clone has a count of ten or more. Here the CDR3 reads CATAFTGANVLTF. CDR3 in DNA: TGTGCCACCGCGTTTACTGGGGCCAACGTCCTGACTTTC. The chain links TRBV27 to TRBJ2-6; D remains ambiguous. The CDR3 has 13 amino acids. Per the germline V gene, CDR1 is MNHEY and CDR2 is SMNVEV (reference sequence). The V and J ends lost 10 bases and 2 bases respectively, with 9 bases between them.

This rearrangement joins TRBV6-1 to TRBJ2-3; perhaps TRBD2 as D (5 bases). The CDR3 loop spans 21 amino acids. Germline CDR1 reads MNHNS; CDR2 reads SASEGT. Deletions cut 2 bases from V and 4 bases from J, with 31 bases between. The CDR3 sequence: CASSEKGGGWGASLFADTQYF. The CDR3 region has the DNA TGTGCCAGCAGTGAAAAAGGTGGTGGGTGGGGAGCGTCACTTTTTGCAGATACGCAGTATTTT.

This chain connects TRBV2 to TRBJ1-1; D possibly corresponds to TRBD1 (5 bases). Germline loops: CDR1 SNHLY, CDR2 FYNNEI. The CDR3 spans 15 residues. Between the trimmed V and J ends, which lost 5 bases and 0 bases, there was a span of 13 bases. The CDR3 nucleotides read TGTGCCAGCAGTAGGGACTCAATAATGAACACTGAAGCTTTCTTT. It codes for CASSRDSIMNTEAFF.

This chain joins TRBV6-5 and TRBJ1-1, with D unclear. V was trimmed by 5 bases and J by 2 bases, leaving 6 bases between them. The CDR3 is made up of 12 amino acids. Germline assignment: CDR1 MNHEY and CDR2 SVGAGI. The CDR3 DNA reads as TGTGCCAGCAGTCAGGTAAACACTGAAGCTTTCTTT. It encodes CASSQVNTEAFF.